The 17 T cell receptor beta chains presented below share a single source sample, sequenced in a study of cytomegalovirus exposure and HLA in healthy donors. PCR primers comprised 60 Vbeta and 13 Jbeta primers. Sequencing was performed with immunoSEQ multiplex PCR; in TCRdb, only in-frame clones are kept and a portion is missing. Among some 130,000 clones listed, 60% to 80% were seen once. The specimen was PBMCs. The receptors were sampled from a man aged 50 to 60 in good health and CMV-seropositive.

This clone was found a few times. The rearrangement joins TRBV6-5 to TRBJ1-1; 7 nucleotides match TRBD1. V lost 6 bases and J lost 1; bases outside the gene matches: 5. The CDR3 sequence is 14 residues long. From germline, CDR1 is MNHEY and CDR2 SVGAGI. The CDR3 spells CASSPGTANTEAFF. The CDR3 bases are TGTGCCAGCAGCCCCGGGACAGCGAACACTGAAGCTTTCTTT.

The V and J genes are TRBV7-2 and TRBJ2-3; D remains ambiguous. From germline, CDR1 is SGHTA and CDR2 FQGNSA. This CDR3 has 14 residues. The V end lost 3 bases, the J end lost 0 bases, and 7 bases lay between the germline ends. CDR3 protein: CASSFITSTDTQYF. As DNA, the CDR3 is TGTGCCAGCAGCTTTATCACTAGCACAGATACGCAGTATTTT.

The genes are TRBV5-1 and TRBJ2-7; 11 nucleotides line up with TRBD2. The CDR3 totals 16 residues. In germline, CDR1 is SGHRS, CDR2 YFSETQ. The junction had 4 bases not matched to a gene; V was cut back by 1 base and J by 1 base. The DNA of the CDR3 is TGCGCCAGCAGCTTGACTAGCGGGGGCTCTTCCTACGAGCAGTACTTC. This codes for CASSLTSGGSSYEQYF.

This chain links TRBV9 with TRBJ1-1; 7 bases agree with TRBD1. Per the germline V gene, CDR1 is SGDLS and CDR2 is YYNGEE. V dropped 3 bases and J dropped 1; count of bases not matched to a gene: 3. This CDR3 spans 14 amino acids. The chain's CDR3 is CASSGGTANTEAFF. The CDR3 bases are TGTGCCAGCAGCGGCGGGACAGCGAACACTGAAGCTTTCTTT.

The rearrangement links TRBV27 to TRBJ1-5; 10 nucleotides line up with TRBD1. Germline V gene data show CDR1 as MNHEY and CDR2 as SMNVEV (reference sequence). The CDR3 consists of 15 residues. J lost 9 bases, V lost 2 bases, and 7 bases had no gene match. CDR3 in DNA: TGTGCCAGCAGTTTAGCAGGGACAGGGGTACTGCCCCAGCATTTT. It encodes CASSLAGTGVLPQHF.

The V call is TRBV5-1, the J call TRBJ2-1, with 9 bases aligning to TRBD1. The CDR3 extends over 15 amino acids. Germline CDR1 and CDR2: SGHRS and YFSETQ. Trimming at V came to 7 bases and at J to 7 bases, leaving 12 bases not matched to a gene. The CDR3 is CASVPGTGTWNEQFF. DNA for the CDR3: TGCGCCAGCGTTCCCGGGACAGGGACGTGGAATGAGCAGTTCTTC.

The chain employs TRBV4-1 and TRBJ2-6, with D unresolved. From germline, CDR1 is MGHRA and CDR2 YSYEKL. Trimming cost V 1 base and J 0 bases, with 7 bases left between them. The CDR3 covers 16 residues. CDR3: CASSQASRSGANVLTF. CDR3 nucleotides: TGCGCCAGCAGCCAAGCGTCGCGCTCTGGGGCCAACGTCCTGACTTTC.

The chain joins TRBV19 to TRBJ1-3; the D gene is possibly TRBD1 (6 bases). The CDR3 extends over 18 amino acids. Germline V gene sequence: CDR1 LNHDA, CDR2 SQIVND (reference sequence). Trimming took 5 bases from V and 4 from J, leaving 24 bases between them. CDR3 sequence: CASSDPGTGRMKGNTIYF. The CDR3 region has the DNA TGTGCCAGTAGTGACCCAGGAACAGGGAGAATGAAGGGAAACACCATATATTTT.

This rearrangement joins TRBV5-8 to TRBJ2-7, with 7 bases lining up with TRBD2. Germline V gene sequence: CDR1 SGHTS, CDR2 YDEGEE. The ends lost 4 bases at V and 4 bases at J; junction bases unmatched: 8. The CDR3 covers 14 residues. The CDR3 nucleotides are TGTGCCAGCAGCCCTCCCGGGGGGAGGTACGAGCAGTACTTC. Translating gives CASSPPGGRYEQYF.

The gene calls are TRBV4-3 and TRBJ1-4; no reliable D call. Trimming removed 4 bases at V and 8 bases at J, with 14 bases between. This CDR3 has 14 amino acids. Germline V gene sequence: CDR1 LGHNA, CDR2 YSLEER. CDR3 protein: CASSLARGVEKLFF. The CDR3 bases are TGCGCCAGCAGCCTCGCACGGGGTGTGGAAAAACTGTTTTTT.

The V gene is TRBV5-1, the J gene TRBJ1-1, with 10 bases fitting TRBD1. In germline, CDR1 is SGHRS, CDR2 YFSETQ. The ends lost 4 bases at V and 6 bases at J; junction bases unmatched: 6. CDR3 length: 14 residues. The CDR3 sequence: CASSVTGTGAEAFF. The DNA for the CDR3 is TGCGCCAGCAGCGTAACCGGGACAGGGGCTGAAGCTTTCTTT.

The CDR3 DNA is TGTGCCAGCAGCTCGGACAGGGGGCTTTATGGCAATCAGCCCCAGCATTTT. Encoded protein: CASSSDRGLYGNQPQHF. V usage is TRBV7-9 and J usage is TRBJ1-5, with TRBD1 matching over 11 bases. The junction had 7 bases not matched to a gene; V was cut back by 4 bases and J by 2 bases. The length of the CDR3 is 17 residues. CDR1 and CDR2 from the germline V gene are SEHNR and FQNEAQ (reference sequence). Full variable domain (outside the CDR3, taken from reference TRBV7-9 and TRBJ1-5): DTGVSQNPRHKITKRGQNVTFRCDPISEHNRLYWYRQTLGQGPEFLTYFQNEAQLEKSRLLSDRFSAERPKGSFSTLEIQRTEQGDSAMYLCASSSDRGLYGNQPQHFGDGTRLSIL.

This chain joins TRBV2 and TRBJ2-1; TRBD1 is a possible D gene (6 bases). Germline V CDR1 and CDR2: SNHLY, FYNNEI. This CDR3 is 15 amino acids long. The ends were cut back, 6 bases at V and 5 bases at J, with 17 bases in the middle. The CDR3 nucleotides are TGTGCCAGCAGGGCTCGACAGGTTGGGAACAATGAGCAGTTCTTC. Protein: CASRARQVGNNEQFF.

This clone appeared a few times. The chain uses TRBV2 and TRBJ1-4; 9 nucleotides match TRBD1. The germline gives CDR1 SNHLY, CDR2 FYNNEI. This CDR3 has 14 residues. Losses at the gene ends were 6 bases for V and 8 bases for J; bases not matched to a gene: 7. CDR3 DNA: TGTGCCAGCAGGAGGGGGACAGGGAAGGAAAAACTGTTTTTT. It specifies CASRRGTGKEKLFF.

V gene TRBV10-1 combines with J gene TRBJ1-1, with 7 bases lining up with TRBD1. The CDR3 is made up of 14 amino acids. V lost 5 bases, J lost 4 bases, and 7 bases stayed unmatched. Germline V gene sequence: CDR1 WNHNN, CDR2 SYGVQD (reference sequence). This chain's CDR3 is CASSLTGEVTEAFF. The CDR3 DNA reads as TGCGCCAGCAGTCTTACAGGGGAAGTCACTGAAGCTTTCTTT.

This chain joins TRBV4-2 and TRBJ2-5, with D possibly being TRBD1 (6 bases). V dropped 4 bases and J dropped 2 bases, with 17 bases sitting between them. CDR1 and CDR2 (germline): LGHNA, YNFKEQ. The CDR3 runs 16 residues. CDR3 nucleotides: TGTGCCAGCAGCCGCAGTTCCGGGACACGTCAAGAGACCCAGTACTTC. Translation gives CASSRSSGTRQETQYF.

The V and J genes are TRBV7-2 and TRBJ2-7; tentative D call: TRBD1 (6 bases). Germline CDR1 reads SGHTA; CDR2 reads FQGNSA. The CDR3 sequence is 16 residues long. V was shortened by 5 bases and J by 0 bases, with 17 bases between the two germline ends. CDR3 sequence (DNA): TGTGCCAGCAGCCCCGCGTCAGGGACACACTCCTACGAGCAGTACTTC. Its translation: CASSPASGTHSYEQYF.